This T cell receptor (beta chain) was captured in a study of vaccination effects on CD4 cells after COVID-19. Notes on the study in general: Limitations: small convalescent group and missing early post-infection timepoints. Nearly all vaccine-induced clones in healthy recipients recognized only SARS-CoV-2.

Worth noting for this clone: Its cognate antigen is unknown.

Germline V gene lookup returns CDR1 SGHTA and CDR2 FQGNSA. The CDR3 is 13 amino acids. V gave up 5 bases and J gave up 3 bases, with 11 bases separating them. Researchers isolated CD4+ T cells once ten to eleven days of culture had elapsed. People in the vaccine group had not been infected with SARS-CoV-2 before, and their nucleocapsid antibodies were negative. Clones were sequenced by immunoSEQ multiplex PCR, and TCRdb holds only the in-frame ones, with some missing. This table has 70,000 to 75,000 clones, roughly three quarters appearing once. The rearrangement links TRBV7-2 to TRBJ2-7, with D uncertain. The receptor was derived from a human donor who received a COVID-19 vaccine. The material was CD4+ T cells from PBMCs cultured without peptide, obtained before COVID-19 vaccination. CDR3 coding DNA: TGTGCCAGCAGCCAATCCGTCGGCTACGAGCAGTACGTC. Protein product: CASSQSVGYEQYV.